Below, one T cell receptor beta chain is given with its context. The sample is drawn from a study of blood T cell repertoires in COVID-19. Overall study: T cells, B-cell-depleted T cells, or PBMCs supplied cDNA or gDNA.

The CDR3 consists of 14 residues. As processed by the authors: Using reference gene primer amplification, nucleated cell counts were estimated. Using immunoSEQ multiplex PCR, the repertoire was profiled, and TCRdb retains in-frame clones only, with some absent. V, J and clone size derive from that table, while D and trimming were established from the DNA sequence. The sample has some 50,000 clones, around 68% seen once; the top ten hold 8.8%. The specimen sequenced was peripheral blood. This receptor was identified in an older woman with acute or convalescent COVID-19. The V and J genes are TRBV21-1 and TRBJ2-7; TRBD1, the table's D call, lacks a check against the DNA. TRBV21-1 is a pseudogene. The CDR3 nucleotides read TGTGCCAGAAAAGACAGGGCCTACTCCTACGAGCAGTACTTC. This sequence encodes CARKDRAYSYEQYF.